These 29 T cell receptor beta chains originate from one sample sequenced in a study of blood T cell repertoires in COVID-19. Produced via immunoSEQ multiplex PCR; TCRdb's table is partial and in-frame only. This sample carries around 100,000 clones, around 90% of them seen once, and the ten largest clones take approximately 5.3%. Material: peripheral blood. The receptor source for this set is a human donor in a cohort sampled during active COVID-19.

The J gene is TRBJ1-1, the V gene TRBV6-6; 7 nucleotides align to TRBD1. This CDR3 has 13 residues. Per the germline V gene, CDR1 is MNHNY and CDR2 is SVGAGI (reference sequence). V gave up 7 bases and J gave up 5 bases; unmatched junction bases: 7. This CDR3 reads CASTLKQGTEAFF. In nucleotides, the CDR3 is TGTGCCAGCACTTTAAAACAGGGGACTGAAGCTTTCTTT.

The chain joins TRBV3-1 (or the pseudogene TRBV3-2) to TRBJ2-1; D uncertain. This CDR3 has 12 amino acids. The V end was cut by 4 bases, the J end by 9 bases, with 10 bases between. CDR1 LGHDT and CDR2 YNNKEL come from the germline V gene (reference sequence). The chain's CDR3 is CASSPRPGEQFF. As DNA, the CDR3 is TGTGCCAGCAGCCCCCGTCCCGGTGAGCAGTTCTTC.

This clone has just one count. The chain combines TRBV5-6 with TRBJ1-5; 12 positions agree with TRBD1. The CDR3 loop spans 19 amino acids. The germline CDR1 and CDR2 sequences are SGHDT and YYEEEE. V lost 3 bases to trimming and J lost 3 bases; unmatched junction nucleotides: 13. CDR3: CASSWDRDRGPVPNQPQHF. Here the CDR3 DNA reads TGTGCCAGCAGCTGGGACCGGGACAGGGGGCCGGTGCCCAATCAGCCCCAGCATTTT.

The genes are TRBV21-1 and TRBJ1-3; whether TRBD1, the table's D call, matches the DNA was not checked. TRBV21-1 is termed a pseudogene. CDR3 size: 15 residues. The CDR3 is CASSKNRGLGNTIYF. The DNA for the CDR3 is TGTGCCAGCAGCAAGAACAGGGGGCTTGGAAACACCATATATTTT.

This clone was observed a single time. The V gene is TRBV30, the J gene TRBJ2-5, with D maybe TRBD2 (8 bases). Looked up from germline, CDR1 is GTSNPN and CDR2 is SVGIG (reference sequence). The CDR3 length is 17 residues. With 4 bases removed from V and 5 bases from J, the gap between germline ends came to 26 bases. The CDR3 reads CAWTFGRGRPQGETQYF. The CDR3 nucleotides are TGTGCCTGGACTTTCGGCCGCGGGAGGCCACAGGGGGAGACCCAGTACTTC.

The chain joins TRBV30 to TRBJ2-7; 7 bases line up with TRBD2. The CDR3 runs to 13 residues. Trimming at V came to 5 bases and at J to 7 bases, leaving 11 bases not matched to a gene. Germline CDR1 and CDR2: GTSNPN and SVGIG (reference sequence). The CDR3 DNA is TGTGCCTGGGGCCGGGAGGCCGCTGGGGAGCAGTACTTC. Encoded protein: CAWGREAAGEQYF.

The chain joins TRBV28 to TRBJ2-1; D not certain. Germline CDR1 and CDR2: MDHEN and SYDVKM. This CDR3 has 15 amino acids. Trimming removed 8 bases at V and 0 bases at J, with 14 bases between. CDR3 sequence: CASYDSSYSYNEQFF. CDR3 sequence (DNA): TGTGCCAGCTACGATAGTTCCTACTCCTACAATGAGCAGTTCTTC.

The CDR3 loop is CASSADRGQGDSPLHF. CDR3 coding DNA: TGTGCCAGCAGCGCCGACAGGGGGCAAGGGGATTCACCCCTCCACTTT. The chain has TRBV5-6 and TRBJ1-6, with TRBD1 identical over 10 bases. The V and J ends lost 4 bases and 8 bases, in that order; junction bases with no gene match: 9. The CDR3 has 16 amino acids. Germline CDR1 SGHDT, CDR2 YYEEEE.

This clone has more than one count but fewer than ten. The V gene is TRBV10-2, the J gene TRBJ1-1; D gene unclear. The CDR3 length is 13 residues. V was trimmed by 0 bases and J by 8 bases, leaving 10 bases between them. From germline, CDR1 is WSHSY and CDR2 SAAADI. The DNA for the CDR3 is TGCGCCAGCAGTGAGTCAGGACTTTTAGAAGCTTTCTTT. It specifies CASSESGLLEAFF.

The V and J genes are TRBV19 and TRBJ2-7; 8 positions match TRBD2. The CDR3 sequence is 15 residues long. The J segment lost 3 bases and the V segment lost 6 bases, leaving 10 bases of the junction unmatched. Germline assignment: CDR1 LNHDA and CDR2 SQIVND (reference sequence). The CDR3 coding sequence is TGTGCCAGTAGCCCGCCTGGACTAGCTTACTACGAGCAGTACTTC. This codes for CASSPPGLAYYEQYF.

This chain links TRBV9 with TRBJ1-1; the match to TRBD1 covers 7 bases. After removal of 4 bases from V and 4 bases from J, the junction contained 10 bases not matched to a gene. Germline V CDR1 and CDR2: SGDLS, YYNGEE. The CDR3 is 15 amino acids. CDR3 amino acids: CASSHRQGDRTEAFF. The DNA of the CDR3 is TGTGCCAGCAGCCACCGACAGGGCGATCGCACTGAAGCTTTCTTT.

This clone is a singleton in its sample. The V call is TRBV6-6, the J call TRBJ1-2, with 9 positions matching TRBD1. This CDR3 comprises 17 residues. The V gene's germline CDR1 is MNHNY and CDR2 SVGAGI (reference sequence). Losses at the gene ends were 5 bases for V and 5 bases for J; bases not matched to a gene: 15. CDR3 loop: CASSPTITGGAYYGYTF. The CDR3 bases are TGTGCCAGCAGTCCTACGATTACAGGGGGCGCGTATTATGGCTACACCTTC.

The chain is built from TRBV28 and TRBJ2-1, with TRBD2 as a possible D gene (6 bases). CDR1 and CDR2 (germline): MDHEN, SYDVKM. Trimming shortened V by 5 bases and J by 8 bases, and 22 bases separated the two germline ends. The CDR3 totals 16 residues. CDR3 coding DNA: TGTGCCAGCAGTCTAGTTAGTTCTGGAGGGGCGGATGAGCAGTTCTTC. Its protein product is CASSLVSSGGADEQFF.

V and J are TRBV6-4 and TRBJ1-1, with unresolved D. Germline CDR1 MRHNA, CDR2 SNTAGT. This CDR3 spans 13 amino acids. Trimming cost V 4 bases and J 0 bases, with 6 bases left between them. CDR3 sequence (DNA): TGTGCCAGCAGTGCGGAGATGAACACTGAAGCTTTCTTT. This encodes CASSAEMNTEAFF.

There are a few counts of this clone. The rearrangement joins TRBV30 to TRBJ2-7; 9 bases agree with TRBD2. V shed 2 bases, J shed 2 bases, and the junction held 4 bases outside the gene matches. CDR3 length: 14 residues. CDR1 and CDR2 from the germline V gene are GTSNPN and SVGIG (reference sequence). This CDR3 is CAWSPIAGAYEQYF. For the CDR3, the DNA is TGTGCCTGGAGTCCGATAGCGGGGGCCTACGAGCAGTACTTC.

The chain is built from TRBV12-5 and TRBJ2-1; 8 bases are shared with TRBD1. The CDR3 runs 15 residues. The V and J ends lost 1 base and 4 bases, in that order; junction bases with no gene match: 3. Germline values: CDR1 LGHNT, CDR2 FRNRAP. The CDR3 DNA is TGTGCTAGTGGTTTGGGACAGGGGTCTTACAATGAGCAGTTCTTC. This encodes CASGLGQGSYNEQFF.

The chain employs TRBV6-6 and TRBJ2-7; TRBD1 might be the D (6 bases). This CDR3 comprises 13 residues. The V and J ends lost 5 bases and 2 bases respectively, with 10 bases between them. Germline loops: CDR1 MNHNY, CDR2 SVGAGI (reference sequence). CDR3 sequence (DNA): TGTGCCAGCAGTCAACAGGGCACCTACGAGCAGTACTTC. This sequence encodes CASSQQGTYEQYF.

The genes are TRBV19 and TRBJ2-7; D not resolved. V was trimmed by 7 bases and J by 5 bases, leaving 15 bases between them. CDR1 LNHDA and CDR2 SQIVND come from the germline V gene (reference sequence). CDR3 length: 13 amino acids. The CDR3 loop is CASMSGLRNEQYF. The CDR3 DNA sequence: TGTGCCAGTATGTCGGGTTTAAGGAACGAGCAGTACTTC.

The genes are TRBV9 and TRBJ2-3; 14 bases match TRBD2. The J segment lost 2 bases and the V segment lost 4 bases, leaving 6 bases of the junction unmatched. The germline CDR1 and CDR2 sequences are SGDLS and YYNGEE. This CDR3 region has 17 residues. Here the CDR3 reads CASSPGTSGSPTDTQYF. Written as DNA, the CDR3 is TGTGCCAGCAGCCCCGGGACTAGCGGGAGCCCCACAGATACGCAGTATTTT.

This clone occurred once. This chain's CDR3 is CASNPNQGDNQPQHF. The CDR3 coding sequence is TGTGCCAGCAACCCAAATCAGGGTGACAATCAGCCCCAGCATTTT. The chain couples TRBV4-2 to TRBJ1-5; maybe TRBD1 (5 bases). V gave up 7 bases and J gave up 3 bases, with 16 bases separating them. Germline V gene sequence: CDR1 LGHNA, CDR2 YNFKEQ. CDR3 length equals 15 residues.

V and J are TRBV2 and TRBJ1-4, with TRBD1 matching over 8 bases. CDR1 is SNHLY, CDR2 FYNNEI, per germline. V lost 7 bases, J lost 7 bases, and 8 bases stayed unmatched. The CDR3 sequence is 14 residues long. The CDR3 coding sequence is TGTGCCAGCATTCTGGGACAGGCCCTTGAAAAACTGTTTTTT. It specifies CASILGQALEKLFF.

This clone turned up a few times. The chain recombines TRBV5-1 with TRBJ1-1; the match to TRBD1 covers 8 bases. The V segment lost 4 bases and the J segment 4 bases; nucleotides outside the gene matches: 6. Germline CDR1 SGHRS, CDR2 YFSETQ. This CDR3 contains 14 residues. CDR3 region: CASSRGQGGTEAFF. The DNA for the CDR3 is TGCGCCAGCAGCCGCGGACAGGGTGGCACTGAAGCTTTCTTT.

The chain employs TRBV18 and TRBJ1-4; D call uncertain. V was cut by 2 bases and J by 5 bases, with 12 bases left in between. Germline CDR1 KGHSH, CDR2 LQKENI. The CDR3 consists of 15 residues. CDR3 nucleotide sequence: TGTGCCAGCTCACCATCAAGGCTAGCGAATGAAAAACTGTTTTTT. It is translated as CASSPSRLANEKLFF. Combining the CDR3 with reference TRBV18 and TRBJ1-4 gives the whole variable domain NAGVMQNPRHLVRRRGQEARLRCSPMKGHSHVYWYRQLPEEGLKFMVYLQKENIIDESGMPKERFSAEFPKEGPSILRIQQVVRGDSAAYFCASSPSRLANEKLFFGSGTQLSVL.

A few counts support this clone. This chain connects TRBV2 to TRBJ2-7; D is unclear. Germline CDR1 and CDR2: SNHLY and FYNNEI. This CDR3 is 13 amino acids long. Deletions cut 2 bases from V and 6 bases from J, with 11 bases between. The CDR3 is CASSEIPGGEQYF. DNA for the CDR3: TGTGCCAGCAGTGAAATCCCTGGCGGCGAGCAGTACTTC.

This clone has a count of ten or more. This rearrangement joins TRBV27 to TRBJ2-3, with 14 bases aligning to TRBD2. The CDR3 is 17 residues long. Per germline, CDR1 MNHEY and CDR2 SMNVEV (reference sequence). V dropped 2 bases and J dropped 6; count of bases not matched to a gene: 7. The CDR3 nucleotides read TGTGCCAGCAGTTTAAGGGGACTAGCGGGAGTGGGGGATACGCAGTATTTT. Amino acid sequence: CASSLRGLAGVGDTQYF.

The sample holds one count of this clone. CDR3 DNA sequence: TGTGCCAGCAGCTTAGGTACAGGGGTAAGTGAGCAGTTCTTC. Amino acids: CASSLGTGVSEQFF. The chain couples TRBV13 to TRBJ2-1; 7 bases match TRBD1. The junction had 5 bases not matched to a gene; V was cut back by 0 bases and J by 9 bases. The CDR3 length is 14 residues. CDR1 is PRHDT, CDR2 FYEKMQ, per germline (reference sequence).

The count of this clone is one. The V gene is TRBV5-6, the J gene TRBJ2-1, with 9 bases lining up with TRBD1. J was trimmed by 7 bases and V by 0 bases; bases with no gene match: 8. Germline values: CDR1 SGHDT, CDR2 YYEEEE. This CDR3 region has 16 residues. The CDR3 loop is CASSLARDRVQNEQFF. The DNA for the CDR3 is TGTGCCAGCAGCTTGGCCCGGGACAGGGTACAGAATGAGCAGTTCTTC.

V is TRBV28 and J is TRBJ2-7; D is unclear. The V end lost 2 bases, the J end lost 4 bases, and 12 bases lay between the germline ends. The CDR3 consists of 14 residues. Germline CDR1 reads MDHEN; CDR2 reads SYDVKM. The CDR3 DNA follows: TGTGCCAGCAGTTTAGCGGTGTTTCCGTACGAGCAGTACTTC. It codes for CASSLAVFPYEQYF.

This CDR3 reads CASSPGAGVVTGELFF. CDR3 in DNA: TGTGCCAGCTCACCCGGGGCAGGGGTCGTCACCGGGGAGCTGTTTTTT. The chain recombines TRBV18 with TRBJ2-2; the D gene is possibly TRBD1 (6 bases). Germline CDR1 is KGHSH and CDR2 is LQKENI. Trimming left V 3 bases short and J 4 bases short, with 15 bases between. The CDR3 runs to 16 residues.